A single sample gave rise to the 15 T cell receptor beta chains below, sequenced in a study of control samples from healthy donors and cancer patients. The protocol was immunoSEQ multiplex PCR, while the TCRdb copy is restricted to in-frame clones and leaves out a portion. Of roughly 40,000 clones listed, around four fifths were seen once; the top ten hold around 50%. Material for sequencing was blood. The receptor set was obtained from a man aged 60 to 69 in good health.

Only one count was recorded for this clone. The chain combines TRBV30 with TRBJ1-1; 7 bases fit TRBD1. The germline V gene has CDR1 GTSNPN and CDR2 SVGIG (reference sequence). There are 14 residues in the CDR3. V lost 5 bases, J lost 1 base, and 7 bases stayed unmatched. CDR3 nucleotide sequence: TGTGCCTGGGGGCTCAGGGGGAGGAACACTGAAGCTTTCTTT. Encoded protein: CAWGLRGRNTEAFF.

This clone turned up a few times. The J gene is TRBJ1-1, the V gene TRBV6-4; tentative D call: TRBD1 (5 bases). The CDR3 covers 15 residues. Per the germline V gene, CDR1 is MRHNA and CDR2 is SNTAGT. V gave up 6 bases and J gave up 5 bases, with 19 bases separating them. In nucleotides, the CDR3 is TGTGCCAGCAGGGCGCAGGCCCAGGGATCGACTGAAGCTTTCTTT. Protein product: CASRAQAQGSTEAFF.

The V call is TRBV5-1, the J call TRBJ1-2; D is perhaps TRBD1 (5 bases). V lost 0 bases and J 7 bases, leaving 16 bases between the germline ends. Germline V CDR1 and CDR2: SGHRS, YFSETQ. The length of the CDR3 is 15 residues. CDR3 residues: CASSLGQRGLGGYTF. The CDR3 DNA follows: TGCGCCAGCAGCTTGGGACAGCGCGGATTAGGTGGCTACACCTTC.

V usage is TRBV5-6 and J usage is TRBJ1-1; no definite D call. CDR1 and CDR2 (germline): SGHDT, YYEEEE. Trimming took off 2 bases at V and 0 bases at J, with 2 bases between the two ends. There are 12 residues in the CDR3. The CDR3 sequence: CASSFLNTEAFF. The DNA for the CDR3 is TGTGCCAGCAGCTTCTTGAACACTGAAGCTTTCTTT.

The rearrangement links TRBV18 to TRBJ2-7; 7 positions match TRBD1. The ends lost 5 bases at V and 2 bases at J; junction bases unmatched: 12. CDR3 length equals 16 residues. Germline CDR1 is KGHSH and CDR2 is LQKENI. The CDR3 loop is CASSAPTGRNTYEQYF. The DNA for the CDR3 is TGTGCCAGCTCAGCGCCGACAGGGAGAAACACCTACGAGCAGTACTTC.

The gene calls are TRBV19 and TRBJ2-1; D gene ambiguous. The germline V gene encodes CDR1 LNHDA and CDR2 SQIVND (reference sequence). This CDR3 spans 16 amino acids. Trimming removed 4 bases at V and 8 bases at J, with 21 bases between. Written as DNA, the CDR3 is TGTGCCAGTAGTACCCTCCTAAGGGCGGCGGTAGATGAGCAGTTCTTC. Its translation: CASSTLLRAAVDEQFF.

V and J are TRBV27 and TRBJ1-2, with D perhaps matching TRBD1 (6 bases). The CDR3 loop spans 14 amino acids. V lost 3 bases and J 8 bases, leaving 16 bases between the germline ends. Per germline, CDR1 MNHEY and CDR2 SMNVEV (reference sequence). CDR3 DNA: TGTGCCAGCAGTTTTGGGGGCACTAGGGGGGGCTACACCTTC. Its translation is CASSFGGTRGGYTF.

The chain employs TRBV5-6 and TRBJ1-2; D remains unclear. CDR1 is SGHDT and CDR2 is YYEEEE in the germline V gene. The V end was cut by 4 bases, the J end by 4 bases, with 14 bases between. The CDR3 sequence is 14 residues long. Here the CDR3 reads CASSPGEGGYGYTF. DNA for the CDR3: TGTGCCAGCAGCCCCGGAGAGGGCGGCTATGGCTACACCTTC.

The chain combines TRBV19 with TRBJ1-1, with 10 bases matching TRBD1. The CDR3 is made up of 15 amino acids. The V gene end was trimmed by 4 bases and the J gene end by 4 bases; junction bases not matched to a gene: 6. Germline V gives CDR1 LNHDA, CDR2 SQIVND (reference sequence). The CDR3 protein is CASSTDRGLPTEAFF. For the CDR3, the DNA is TGTGCCAGTAGTACTGACAGGGGGCTACCCACTGAAGCTTTCTTT.

This clone appeared once. The V gene is TRBV11-2, the J gene TRBJ2-2; TRBD2 agrees at 12 bases. Trimming took 4 bases from V and 9 from J; bases not matched to a gene: 9. The CDR3 spans 16 residues. Germline V lookup: CDR1 SGHAT, CDR2 FQNNGV. The CDR3 reads CASSSSSGRAFRELFF. The CDR3 DNA sequence: TGTGCCAGCAGCTCGTCTAGCGGGAGGGCCTTCCGGGAGCTGTTTTTT.

This chain connects TRBV27 to TRBJ2-5; TRBD1 agrees at 9 bases. Trimming at V came to 3 bases and at J to 5 bases, leaving 7 bases not matched to a gene. The germline V gene has CDR1 MNHEY and CDR2 SMNVEV (reference sequence). The CDR3 has 15 residues. CDR3 loop: CASSFLGTGSETQYF. The DNA for the CDR3 is TGTGCCAGCAGTTTTTTAGGGACAGGGAGCGAGACCCAGTACTTC.

This clone was found a few times. The V call is TRBV9, the J call TRBJ2-1, with 10 bases identical to TRBD2. Germline values: CDR1 SGDLS, CDR2 YYNGEE. The CDR3 is 15 amino acids. With V trimmed by 0 bases and J by 4 bases, 1 base remained unmatched. The CDR3 nucleotides are TGTGCCAGCAGCGTAGCAGCGGGGGGGTACAATGAGCAGTTCTTC. Translation gives CASSVAAGGYNEQFF.

This chain connects TRBV19 to TRBJ1-2; D is ambiguous. This CDR3 has 13 residues. Deletions cut 7 bases from V and 3 bases from J, with 12 bases between. The germline V gene encodes CDR1 LNHDA and CDR2 SQIVND (reference sequence). The CDR3 protein is CASNNDRYYGYTF. The CDR3 nucleotides read TGTGCCAGTAATAATGATCGTTACTATGGCTACACCTTC.

V gene TRBV6-5 combines with J gene TRBJ1-6, with D maybe TRBD1 (6 bases). This CDR3 is 14 amino acids long. Trimming removed 6 bases from V and 3 bases from J, with 9 bases in between. Germline CDR1 and CDR2: MNHEY and SVGAGI. CDR3 nucleotides: TGTGCCAGCAGGAGGACAGACTATAATTCACCCCTCCACTTT. Amino acid sequence: CASRRTDYNSPLHF.

This rearrangement joins TRBV29-1 to TRBJ1-1; 8 bases line up with TRBD1. Per germline, CDR1 SQVTM and CDR2 ANQGSEA. This CDR3 contains 10 residues. J gave up 8 bases and V 4 bases, and 0 bases lay outside the gene matches. The DNA for the CDR3 is TGCAGCGTTGGGACAGGGGAAGCTTTCTTT. Amino acids: CSVGTGEAFF.